This T cell receptor (beta chain) appears in the sequencing data of a study of CD8 T cells in Susac syndrome. Study details: Patients with Susac syndrome were therapy-naive, on corticosteroids, or on intravenous immunoglobulin alone at the time that blood was drawn.

This clonotype has just one count. Its antigen remains unidentified. Random hexamers primed reverse transcription of about 0.5 to 1 ug RNA. TCRdb re-called the immunoSEQ multiplex PCR reads with MiXCR, one entry per CDR3 protein. Here the sample spans 200,000 to 250,000 distinct CDR3 sequences, approximately 94% being singletons. The study's findings and limits: The CD4+ T cell repertoires in Susac syndrome did not show any clonal expansion.

V shed 4 bases, J shed 6 bases, and the junction held 2 bases outside the gene matches. The germline gives CDR1 LGHDT, CDR2 YNNKEL (reference sequence). The CDR3 is made up of 14 amino acids. The sample consisted of CD4+ T cells from PBMCs. This chain uses TRBV3-1 with TRBJ2-1; 11 bases map to TRBD1. The TCR sequence derives from a human donor with Susac syndrome. CDR3 in DNA: TGTGCCAGCAGCCCGGGACAGGGGGTCAATGAGCAGTTCTTC. Encoded protein: CASSPGQGVNEQFF.